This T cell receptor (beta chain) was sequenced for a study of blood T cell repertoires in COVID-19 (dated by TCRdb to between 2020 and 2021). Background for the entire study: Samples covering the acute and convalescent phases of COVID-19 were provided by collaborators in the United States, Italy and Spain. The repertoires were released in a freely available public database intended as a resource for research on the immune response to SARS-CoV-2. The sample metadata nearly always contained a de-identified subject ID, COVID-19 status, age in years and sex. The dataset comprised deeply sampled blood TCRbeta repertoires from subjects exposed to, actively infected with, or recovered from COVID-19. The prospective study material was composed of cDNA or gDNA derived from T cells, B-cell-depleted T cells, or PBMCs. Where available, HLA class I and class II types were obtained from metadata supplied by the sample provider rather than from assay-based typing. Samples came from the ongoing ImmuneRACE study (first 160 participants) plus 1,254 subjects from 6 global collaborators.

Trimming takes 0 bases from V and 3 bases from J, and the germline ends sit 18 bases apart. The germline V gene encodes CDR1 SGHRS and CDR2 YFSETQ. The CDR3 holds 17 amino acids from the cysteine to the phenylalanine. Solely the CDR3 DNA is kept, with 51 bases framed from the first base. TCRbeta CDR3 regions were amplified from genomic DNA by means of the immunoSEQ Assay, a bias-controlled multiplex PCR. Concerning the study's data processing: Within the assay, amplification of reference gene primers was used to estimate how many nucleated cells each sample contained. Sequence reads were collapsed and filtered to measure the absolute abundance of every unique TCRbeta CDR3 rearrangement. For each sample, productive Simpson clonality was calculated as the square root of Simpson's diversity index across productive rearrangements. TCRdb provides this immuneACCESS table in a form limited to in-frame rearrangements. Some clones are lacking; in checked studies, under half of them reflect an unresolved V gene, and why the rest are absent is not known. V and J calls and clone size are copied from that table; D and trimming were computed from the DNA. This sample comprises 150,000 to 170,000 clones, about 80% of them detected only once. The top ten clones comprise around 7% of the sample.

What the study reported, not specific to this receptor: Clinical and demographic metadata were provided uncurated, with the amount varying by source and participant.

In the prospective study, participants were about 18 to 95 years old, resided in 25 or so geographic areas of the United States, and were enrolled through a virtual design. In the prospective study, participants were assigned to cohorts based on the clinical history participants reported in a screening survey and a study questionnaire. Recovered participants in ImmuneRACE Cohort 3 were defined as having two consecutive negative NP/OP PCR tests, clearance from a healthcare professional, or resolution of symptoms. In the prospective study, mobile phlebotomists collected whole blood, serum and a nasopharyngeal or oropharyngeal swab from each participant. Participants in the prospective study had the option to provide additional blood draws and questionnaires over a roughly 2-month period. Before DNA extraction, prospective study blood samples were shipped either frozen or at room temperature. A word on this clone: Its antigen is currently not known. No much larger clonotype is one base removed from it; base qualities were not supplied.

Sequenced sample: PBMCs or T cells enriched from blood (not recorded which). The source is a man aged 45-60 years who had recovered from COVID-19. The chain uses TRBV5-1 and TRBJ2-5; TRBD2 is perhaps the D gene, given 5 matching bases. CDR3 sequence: CASSLDWTGYKKETQYF. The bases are TGCGCCAGCAGCTTGGACTGGACTGGGTACAAGAAAGAGACCCAGTACTTC.